This T cell receptor beta chain is from a study of response to subunit inactivated influenza vaccine. From germline, CDR1 is MDHEN and CDR2 SYDVKM. CDR3 length: 15 amino acids. J gave up 0 bases and V 7 bases, and 5 bases lay outside the gene matches. This clonotype was detected many times. TCRdb reprocessed the RT-PCR reads via MiXCR and lists one record per CDR3 protein. The data show hundreds of thousands of distinct CDR3 sequences, around 10% seen once. These records were also assigned to another study, of T cells expressing NK-cell markers. That study reports: cDNA encoding TCR beta was synthesized via 5'RACE template switching incorporating UMIs. Four donors showed these clonotypes also leading the CD3+CD56-NKG2C+ fraction.

The chain carries TRBV28 and TRBJ2-2; 7 bases are a match to TRBD2. The receptor's source is a man aged 50-60 years who received an inactivated influenza vaccine. Sequences were derived from PBMCs from blood, sampled on the day of vaccination. CDR3 sequence: CASNDGLANTGELFF. CDR3 sequence (DNA): TGTGCCAGCAATGACGGACTAGCGAACACCGGGGAGCTGTTTTTT. Complete variable domain (other parts from reference TRBV28 and TRBJ2-2): DVKVTQSSRYLVKRTGEKVFLECVQDMDHENMFWYRQDPGLGLRLIYFSYDVKMKEKGDIPEGYSVSREKKERFSLILESASTNQTSMYLCASNDGLANTGELFFGEGSRLTVL.